The next 14 T cell receptor beta chains were all read from a single sample in a study of control samples from healthy donors and cancer patients. Data came from immunoSEQ multiplex PCR; TCRdb stores just in-frame clones and leaves some out. The top ten hold about 8.5% of the sample, which has under 200,000 clones, approximately 93% seen once. Specimen: blood. These receptors were taken from a woman aged 40 to 49 in good health.

The chain is built from TRBV5-8 and TRBJ1-5, with 9 bases fitting TRBD1. V lost 3 bases to trimming and J lost 6 bases; unmatched junction nucleotides: 4. The germline gives CDR1 SGHTS, CDR2 YDEGEE. CDR3 length equals 14 residues. The chain's CDR3 is CASSYGTGFQPQHF. Written as DNA, the CDR3 is TGTGCCAGCAGCTACGGGACAGGGTTTCAGCCCCAGCATTTT.

This rearrangement joins TRBV7-9 to TRBJ2-1, with D perhaps TRBD1 (6 bases). This CDR3 is built from 15 residues. V dropped 3 bases and J dropped 10 bases, with 19 bases sitting between them. Per the germline V gene, CDR1 is SEHNR and CDR2 is FQNEAQ (reference sequence). The CDR3, as DNA: TGTGCCAGCAGCTTCCAGGGGCAAAACGGTGGAGAGCAGTTCTTC. It is translated as CASSFQGQNGGEQFF.

This clone came up once. The V gene is TRBV6-5, the J gene TRBJ1-1; TRBD1 matches at 7 bases. Unmatched junction bases numbered 4, after V lost 5 bases and J lost 10 bases. From germline, CDR1 is MNHEY and CDR2 SVGAGI. This CDR3 comprises 11 residues. CDR3 nucleotides: TGTGCCAGCAGTAGGGACAGCCGAGCTTTCTTT. Translated, it gives CASSRDSRAFF.

The rearrangement joins TRBV19 to TRBJ1-5; D might be TRBD1 (6 bases). CDR3 length: 18 residues. The V end lost 4 bases, the J end lost 0 bases, and 19 bases lay between the germline ends. CDR1 is LNHDA, CDR2 SQIVND, per germline (reference sequence). The CDR3 protein is CASSTPGGTHYSNQPQHF. CDR3 sequence (DNA): TGTGCCAGTAGTACGCCTGGGGGCACCCATTATAGCAATCAGCCCCAGCATTTT.

Here the CDR3 DNA reads TGTGCCAGCAGCTCGACAGGGGGCCCAGATACGCAGTATTTT. Amino acids: CASSSTGGPDTQYF. This rearrangement joins TRBV7-9 to TRBJ2-3, with 10 positions matching TRBD1. Trimming cost V 4 bases and J 4 bases; bases outside gene matches: 2. This CDR3 has 14 residues. Germline V gives CDR1 SEHNR, CDR2 FQNEAQ (reference sequence).

The chain recombines TRBV3-1 (or the pseudogene TRBV3-2) with TRBJ2-7; TRBD2 aligns across 8 bases. V gave up 4 bases and J gave up 2 bases; unmatched junction bases: 7. The CDR3 sequence is 15 residues long. Germline V lookup: CDR1 LGHDT, CDR2 YNNKEL (reference sequence). The CDR3: CASSRSGGAPYEQYF. CDR3 in DNA: TGTGCCAGCAGCCGGTCGGGGGGGGCCCCCTACGAGCAGTACTTC.

The chain recombines TRBV10-3 with TRBJ2-5, with D perhaps matching TRBD2 (6 bases). The germline V and J ends were trimmed by 5 bases and 4 bases, with 11 bases remaining between them. The CDR3 is made up of 13 amino acids. Germline loops: CDR1 ENHRY, CDR2 SYGVKD. DNA of the CDR3: TGTGCCATCAGTACAAGCGGGCGAGAGACCCAGTACTTC. Protein sequence: CAISTSGRETQYF.

This chain links TRBV29-1 with TRBJ1-2, with a weak D call TRBD1 (5 bases). V lost 0 bases, J lost 4 bases, and 21 bases lay in between. CDR1 is SQVTM and CDR2 is ANQGSEA in the germline V gene. The CDR3 has 17 amino acids. The CDR3 DNA is TGCAGCGTTGAAGATCCCGAGGGACCCAGAGGCTCCTATGGCTACACCTTC. Translation: CSVEDPEGPRGSYGYTF.

The CDR3 region is CASSLVVGNTEAFF. The CDR3 DNA is TGTGCCAGCAGCTTAGTGGTAGGTAACACTGAAGCTTTCTTT. V is TRBV11-2 and J is TRBJ1-1; D ambiguous. CDR3 size: 14 residues. Deletions cut 1 base from V and 2 bases from J, with 8 bases between. CDR1 is SGHAT, CDR2 FQNNGV, per germline.

The rearrangement joins TRBV7-9 to TRBJ2-7; 8 positions agree with TRBD1. Trimming took 5 bases from V and 2 from J; bases not matched to a gene: 5. The CDR3 is made up of 14 amino acids. Germline V CDR1 and CDR2: SEHNR, FQNEAQ (reference sequence). The CDR3 coding sequence is TGTGCCAGCAGCGGCCGGGACAGGCCCTACGAGCAGTACTTC. Its protein product is CASSGRDRPYEQYF.

Written as DNA, the CDR3 is TGTGCCAGTAGTCGTTTTGTGGCAGGGGAACATTCACCCCTCCACTTT. Its protein is CASSRFVAGEHSPLHF. This rearrangement joins TRBV19 to TRBJ1-6; D might be TRBD1 (6 bases). Per germline, CDR1 LNHDA and CDR2 SQIVND (reference sequence). The CDR3 has 16 residues. V was trimmed by 5 bases and J by 8 bases, leaving 19 bases between them. The full variable domain, with the rest looked up from reference TRBV19 and TRBJ1-6, is DGGITQSPKYLFRKEGQNVTLSCEQNLNHDAMYWYRQDPGQGLRLIYYSQIVNDFQKGDIAEGYSVSREKKESFPLTVTSAQKNPTAFYLCASSRFVAGEHSPLHFGNGTRLTVT.

This chain connects TRBV11-2 to TRBJ1-2; D might be TRBD1 (5 bases). The CDR3 is 17 residues long. Germline-derived CDR1 and CDR2 are SGHAT and FQNNGV. V dropped 2 bases and J dropped 0 bases, with 16 bases sitting between them. In DNA, the CDR3 is TGTGCCAGCAGCTTAACCGGGACCGCAGCAGCTAACTATGGCTACACCTTC. This codes for CASSLTGTAAANYGYTF.

The J gene is TRBJ1-3, the V gene TRBV3-1 (or the pseudogene TRBV3-2), with 8 bases that match TRBD1. Germline V lookup: CDR1 LGHDT, CDR2 YNNKEL (reference sequence). With 4 bases clipped from V and 2 bases from J, the junction kept 1 base outside the gene matches. CDR3 size: 14 residues. CDR3 region: CASSPGGAGNTIYF. For the CDR3, the DNA is TGTGCCAGCAGCCCAGGGGGCGCTGGAAACACCATATATTTT.

V and J are TRBV25-1 and TRBJ1-4, with TRBD1 matching 7 bases. Germline values: CDR1 MGHDK, CDR2 SYGVNS. The CDR3 sequence is 16 residues long. The J segment lost 4 bases and the V segment lost 4 bases, leaving 9 bases of the junction unmatched. The CDR3 coding sequence is TGTGCCAGCAGTGGGCCCTCAGGGGGGTTTAATGAAAAACTGTTTTTT. This encodes CASSGPSGGFNEKLFF.